This T cell receptor beta chain was sequenced in a study of blood T cell repertoires in COVID-19. Across the whole study: In each case, the material was cDNA or gDNA derived from T cells, B-cell-depleted T cells, or PBMCs.

V lost 0 bases, J lost 3 bases, and 0 bases stayed unmatched. The CDR3 has 14 residues. Germline V gene lookup returns CDR1 SGHKS and CDR2 YYEKEE (reference sequence). Participants, about 18 to 95 years old, spanned 25 or so US areas. Participants were placed into cohorts based on the clinical history they reported. Per the original data handling: Estimation of nucleated cell counts relied on the amplification of reference gene primers. Assay: immunoSEQ multiplex PCR; the TCRdb copy retains only in-frame clones and omits some. V and J calls and clone size come straight from that table; D and trimming were deduced from the DNA. The sample lists 450,000 to 500,000 clones, roughly 90% occurring once.

What was sequenced was PBMCs or T cells enriched from blood (not recorded which). The chain combines TRBV5-5 with TRBJ2-7; TRBD1 agrees at 10 bases. This receptor was obtained from a young woman who had recovered from COVID-19. The DNA of the CDR3 is TGTGCCAGCAGCTTGGGGGACAGGGGCTACGAGCAGTACTTC. Translated: CASSLGDRGYEQYF.